The entry below describes one TCR beta chain. Its target is not known. A mixed TRB-A/B primer pool amplified rearranged TRB by multiplex touch-down PCR. One entry per CDR3 protein results from TCRdb running MiXCR on the multiplex PCR reads. The table includes around 2,500 distinct CDR3 sequences, 23% detected once. These data are taken from a study of T cell repertoires in aging, cancer and after chemotherapy. Across the whole study: Glioblastoma patients receiving temozolomide-based therapy gave paired samples before and after chemotherapy. Study-wide points: Rebound thymic output was suggested by rising median generation probability during chemotherapy in each cancer cohort. Immunological memory after chemotherapy cannot be judged from the repertoire data.

TCR beta rearrangements were amplified from peripheral blood genomic DNA. Trimming cost V 0 bases and J 6 bases, with 10 bases left between them. Per the germline V gene, CDR1 is MNHEY and CDR2 is SVGAGI. The CDR3 spans 14 residues. The TCR was taken from a human donor with a solid tumor. This chain joins TRBV6-5 and TRBJ2-3; TRBD1 is a possible D gene (6 bases). What was sequenced was blood. CDR3 bases: TGTGCCAGCAGTTACTCCCAGGGGATGGATACGCAGTATTTT. Translated: CASSYSQGMDTQYF.